These 29 T cell receptor beta chains originate from one sample sequenced in a study of blood T cell repertoires in COVID-19 (dated by TCRdb to about 2020). Receptors were amplified or captured by the immunoSEQ multiplex PCR assay. What TCRdb holds here is the immuneACCESS table cut down to in-frame rearrangements. Part of the clones is not present; checked against another copy, under half of the missing clones reflect an unresolved V gene, and the others are unexplained. This sample gives about 63,000 clones in total; around 88% of them show up just once. The ten largest clones capture more than 15% of the sample. Sequencing was performed on peripheral blood. These receptors came from a woman of 80 years or more with acute or convalescent COVID-19.

This clone is medium-sized by share. V is TRBV5-4 and J is TRBJ2-5, with 8 bases matching TRBD1. This CDR3 region has 15 residues. Per germline, CDR1 SGHNT and CDR2 YYREEE (reference sequence). V trimming: 4 bases; J trimming: 5 bases; junction bases outside the gene matches: 10. The CDR3 nucleotides are TGTGCCAGCAGCCCTGGGACAGGTGGAGAGGAGACCCAGTACTTC. Its protein product is CASSPGTGGEETQYF.

V is TRBV25-1 and J is TRBJ1-2, with TRBD1 matching 9 bases. Germline CDR1 reads MGHDK; CDR2 reads SYGVNS. The CDR3 has 16 amino acids. Losses at the gene ends were 3 bases for V and 6 bases for J; bases not matched to a gene: 11. The CDR3 region is CASSDLLRDRDDGYTF. The CDR3 DNA reads TGTGCCAGCAGTGACCTCCTCCGGGACAGGGATGATGGCTACACCTTC.

This chain connects TRBV27 to TRBJ2-5; TRBD2 aligns across 11 bases. The ends lost 6 bases at V and 7 bases at J; junction bases unmatched: 10. Germline V gene data show CDR1 as MNHEY and CDR2 as SMNVEV (reference sequence). The CDR3 has 15 residues. CDR3 nucleotides: TGTGCCAGCAGGCCCGGGAGTAGCGGGGGGGGGACCCAGTACTTC. Protein product: CASRPGSSGGGTQYF.

This clone was counted a few times. The chain couples TRBV7-9 to TRBJ2-1; 11 nucleotides agree with TRBD2. CDR3 size: 17 residues. J was trimmed by 7 bases and V by 5 bases; bases with no gene match: 13. CDR1 and CDR2 from the germline V gene are SEHNR and FQNEAQ (reference sequence). CDR3 DNA sequence: TGTGCCAGCAGCCCCCCCTGGCCGACTAGCGGGAATAATGAGCAGTTCTTC. It translates to CASSPPWPTSGNNEQFF. Supplemented by reference TRBV7-9 and TRBJ2-1, the full variable domain reads DTGVSQNPRHKITKRGQNVTFRCDPISEHNRLYWYRQTLGQGPEFLTYFQNEAQLEKSRLLSDRFSAERPKGSFSTLEIQRTEQGDSAMYLCASSPPWPTSGNNEQFFGPGTRLTVL.

V usage is TRBV9 and J usage is TRBJ2-2; D perhaps matches TRBD1 (6 bases). The CDR3 is 15 residues long. Trimming cost V 0 bases and J 5 bases, with 11 bases left between them. Germline V CDR1 and CDR2: SGDLS, YYNGEE. CDR3 DNA: TGTGCCAGCAGCGTAGCTACAGGGTCGACCGGGGAGCTGTTTTTT. Translated, it gives CASSVATGSTGELFF.

The chain joins TRBV27 to TRBJ2-7; 8 bases match TRBD2. The CDR3 length is 14 residues. Per the germline V gene, CDR1 is MNHEY and CDR2 is SMNVEV (reference sequence). The V gene end was trimmed by 2 bases and the J gene end by 3 bases; junction bases not matched to a gene: 3. CDR3 in DNA: TGTGCCAGCAGTTTAAGGCTAGCGGGCTACGAGCAGTACTTC. Translating gives CASSLRLAGYEQYF.

This clone was detected a few times. The chain uses TRBV6-5 and TRBJ1-1, with no clear D. Germline V gene data show CDR1 as MNHEY and CDR2 as SVGAGI. The CDR3 sequence is 13 residues long. V was pared by 4 bases and J by 6 bases, with 12 bases between. In DNA form, the CDR3 reads TGTGCCAGCAGTTCCCCAGGTTCTGCTGAAGCTTTCTTT. Translated, it gives CASSSPGSAEAFF.

The chain recombines TRBV2 with TRBJ1-5, with 9 bases matching TRBD1. The CDR3 is 15 amino acids. CDR1 SNHLY and CDR2 FYNNEI come from the germline V gene. J lost 7 bases, V lost 5 bases, and 9 bases had no gene match. This CDR3 is CASSFGTGREQPQHF. The CDR3 bases are TGTGCCAGCAGTTTTGGGACAGGGAGGGAGCAGCCCCAGCATTTT.

The CDR3 DNA reads as TGCGCCAGCAGCTTGGGTACGGTTATCGGACAGGGTCAGTTCTTC. This codes for CASSLGTVIGQGQFF. The chain combines TRBV5-1 with TRBJ2-1, with 8 bases lining up with TRBD1. The CDR3 contains 15 residues. The J segment lost 13 bases and the V segment lost 0 bases, leaving 12 bases of the junction unmatched. Germline CDR1 and CDR2: SGHRS and YFSETQ.

This chain connects TRBV28 to TRBJ1-1, with D unclear. The V end lost 6 bases, the J end lost 8 bases, and 16 bases lay between the germline ends. CDR3 length: 13 residues. CDR1 is MDHEN, CDR2 SYDVKM, per germline. The CDR3 region has the DNA TGTGCCAGCAGCGTTATTTCGGCAGGCGAAGCTTTCTTT. Amino acids: CASSVISAGEAFF. Based on the CDR3 plus reference TRBV28 and TRBJ1-1, the full variable domain is DVKVTQSSRYLVKRTGEKVFLECVQDMDHENMFWYRQDPGLGLRLIYFSYDVKMKEKGDIPEGYSVSREKKERFSLILESASTNQTSMYLCASSVISAGEAFFGQGTRLTVV.

This clone was recorded once. V gene TRBV30 combines with J gene TRBJ1-5; maybe TRBD1 (6 bases). The germline V and J ends were trimmed by 1 base and 4 bases, with 11 bases remaining between them. The CDR3 contains 14 residues. Germline V lookup: CDR1 GTSNPN, CDR2 SVGIG (reference sequence). The CDR3 DNA sequence: TGTGCCTGGAGTGGACAGGCGAAGAATCAGCCCCAGCATTTT. It translates to CAWSGQAKNQPQHF.

The chain couples TRBV4-2 to TRBJ1-3, with a weak D call TRBD1 (5 bases). This CDR3 is 15 amino acids long. Between the trimmed V and J ends, which lost 6 bases and 3 bases, there was a span of 15 bases. Germline V gives CDR1 LGHNA, CDR2 YNFKEQ. DNA for the CDR3: TGTGCCAGCAGGGGGGGTAACATCCTTGGAAACACCATATATTTT. Translation gives CASRGGNILGNTIYF.

The rearrangement uses TRBV6-6 and TRBJ2-7; 12 nucleotides line up with TRBD2. The germline CDR1 and CDR2 sequences are MNHNY and SVGAGI (reference sequence). The CDR3 has 13 residues. V dropped 4 bases and J dropped 9; count of bases not matched to a gene: 4. This CDR3 reads CASSSSGGARQYF. Written as DNA, the CDR3 is TGTGCCAGCAGTTCTAGCGGGGGGGCCCGGCAGTACTTC.

The rearrangement links TRBV5-1 to TRBJ1-1, with 7 bases that match TRBD1. Unmatched junction bases numbered 7, after V lost 4 bases and J lost 4 bases. The CDR3 is 14 residues long. Germline V gene sequence: CDR1 SGHRS, CDR2 YFSETQ. The CDR3 sequence: CASSTEQGITEAFF. The CDR3 nucleotides are TGCGCCAGCAGCACCGAACAGGGGATCACTGAAGCTTTCTTT.

The chain has TRBV30 and TRBJ1-1; the D is unclear. Per the germline V gene, CDR1 is GTSNPN and CDR2 is SVGIG (reference sequence). CDR3 size: 12 residues. V was cut by 4 bases and J by 0 bases, with 6 bases left in between. CDR3 sequence reads: CAWTVMNTEAFF. CDR3 in DNA: TGTGCCTGGACAGTGATGAACACTGAAGCTTTCTTT.

This CDR3 reads CASSERTSGSWNEQFF. In DNA form, the CDR3 reads TGTGCCAGCAGTGAGCGGACTAGCGGGAGTTGGAATGAGCAGTTCTTC. The J gene is TRBJ2-1, the V gene TRBV6-4; 13 nucleotides line up with TRBD2. V lost 3 bases to trimming and J lost 7 bases; unmatched junction nucleotides: 6. The CDR3 consists of 16 residues. Germline V gene data show CDR1 as MRHNA and CDR2 as SNTAGT.

The chain uses TRBV10-1 and TRBJ1-5; D is ambiguous. The V gene lost 6 bases and the J gene lost 0 bases, with 21 bases spanning the gap. This CDR3 comprises 18 residues. Germline CDR1 WNHNN, CDR2 SYGVQD (reference sequence). The CDR3 loop reads CASREGFSRIYSNQPQHF. CDR3 nucleotide sequence: TGCGCCAGCAGAGAAGGATTCTCGAGGATTTATAGCAATCAGCCCCAGCATTTT.

The chain employs TRBV19 and TRBJ2-1, with D perhaps matching TRBD1 (6 bases). The CDR3 has 11 residues. Germline V CDR1 and CDR2: LNHDA, SQIVND (reference sequence). Trimming took off 10 bases at V and 8 bases at J, with 12 bases between the two ends. Here the CDR3 reads CATRTVHEQFF. CDR3 coding DNA: TGTGCCACCAGGACAGTACATGAGCAGTTCTTC.

The V gene is TRBV27, the J gene TRBJ1-1, with D perhaps TRBD1 (6 bases). The V and J ends lost 4 bases and 0 bases respectively, with 9 bases between them. This CDR3 contains 14 residues. Germline values: CDR1 MNHEY, CDR2 SMNVEV (reference sequence). The CDR3 sequence: CASSYRAMNTEAFF. CDR3 DNA: TGTGCCAGCAGTTACAGGGCCATGAACACTGAAGCTTTCTTT.

V gene TRBV24-1 combines with J gene TRBJ2-5, with 7 bases that match TRBD2. The trim removed 9 bases at V and 4 bases at J, leaving 1 base unmatched. Germline CDR1 is KGHDR and CDR2 is SFDVKD. The CDR3 covers 11 residues. The CDR3 DNA reads TGTGCCACCTCGGGAGGAGAGACCCAGTACTTC. Translation: CATSGGETQYF.

This chain uses TRBV6-5 with TRBJ1-5; D is undetermined. This CDR3 has 14 amino acids. Germline V gene data show CDR1 as MNHEY and CDR2 as SVGAGI. The V gene lost 7 bases and the J gene lost 0 bases, with 10 bases spanning the gap. DNA for the CDR3: TGTGCCAGCAATCCGACATATAGCAATCAGCCCCAGCATTTT. Its protein product is CASNPTYSNQPQHF.

The chain joins TRBV10-3 to TRBJ1-1; possible D gene TRBD1, 5 bases. Germline V gene sequence: CDR1 ENHRY, CDR2 SYGVKD. Trimming removed 10 bases at V and 0 bases at J, with 15 bases between. This CDR3 spans 14 amino acids. Here the CDR3 DNA reads TGTGCCAGTAACGCCGGGGGAATGAACACTGAAGCTTTCTTT. It codes for CASNAGGMNTEAFF.

The CDR3 nucleotides are TGTGCCAGCAGCTTAGGAGTTCAAGAGACCCAGTACTTC. Translated: CASSLGVQETQYF. J is TRBJ2-5 and V is TRBV7-2; D remains unclear. CDR1 is SGHTA and CDR2 is FQGNSA in the germline V gene. The CDR3 consists of 13 residues. Trimming stripped 1 base from V and 2 bases from J, with 5 bases between.

The chain combines TRBV18 with TRBJ2-2; weak D call: TRBD1 (6 bases). The CDR3 runs to 15 residues. Germline loops: CDR1 KGHSH, CDR2 LQKENI. With 5 bases removed from V and 5 bases from J, the gap between germline ends came to 15 bases. The CDR3 sequence: CASSVWTVVTGELFF. CDR3 sequence (DNA): TGTGCCAGCTCAGTCTGGACAGTAGTAACCGGGGAGCTGTTTTTT.

The chain employs TRBV13 and TRBJ2-2, with 11 bases lining up with TRBD2. Trimming removed 5 bases from V and 2 bases from J; junction bases left unmatched: 4. From germline, CDR1 is PRHDT and CDR2 FYEKMQ (reference sequence). The CDR3 contains 16 residues. CDR3 nucleotides: TGTGCCAGCAGCCCCCGACTAGCGGGAAACACCGGGGAGCTGTTTTTT. Protein sequence: CASSPRLAGNTGELFF.

The chain recombines TRBV30 with TRBJ2-2; a weak D match, TRBD2 (6 bases). Trimming took off 0 bases at V and 0 bases at J, with 8 bases between the two ends. Germline loops: CDR1 GTSNPN, CDR2 SVGIG (reference sequence). CDR3 size: 15 residues. The CDR3, as DNA: TGTGCCTGGAGTGTAGCGGGCGCGAACACCGGGGAGCTGTTTTTT. It yields the protein CAWSVAGANTGELFF.

The J gene is TRBJ1-1, the V gene TRBV7-9; possibly TRBD1 for D (5 bases). CDR3 length: 13 residues. Germline loops: CDR1 SEHNR, CDR2 FQNEAQ (reference sequence). Between the trimmed V and J ends, which lost 6 bases and 10 bases, there was a span of 18 bases. CDR3 sequence (DNA): TGTGCCAGCAGTTCACTCGGGACTTTAAGAGCTTTCTTT. Translating it yields CASSSLGTLRAFF.

This chain joins TRBV5-4 and TRBJ1-2, with D hard to call. Trimming removed 4 bases from V and 8 bases from J, with 18 bases in between. This CDR3 has 14 amino acids. Germline V gene lookup returns CDR1 SGHNT and CDR2 YYREEE (reference sequence). The CDR3 here is CASSRKDTAGGYTF. The CDR3 nucleotides are TGTGCCAGCAGCCGGAAAGACACGGCGGGCGGCTACACCTTC.

The chain joins TRBV27 to TRBJ1-2, with D hard to call. CDR1 and CDR2 (germline): MNHEY, SMNVEV (reference sequence). This CDR3 contains 16 residues. V was clipped by 3 bases and J by 3 bases, with 17 bases between them. The CDR3 spells CASSLTRRAQYYGYTF. The CDR3 region has the DNA TGTGCCAGCAGTTTGACCAGGAGGGCCCAATACTATGGCTACACCTTC.